This record concerns one T cell receptor beta chain sequence. This sample is drawn from a study of blood T cell repertoires in COVID-19. The wider study: The cDNA or gDNA used as material had been derived from T cells, B-cell-depleted T cells, or PBMCs.

CDR1 is MGHDK and CDR2 is SYGVNS in the germline V gene. The length of the CDR3 is 14 residues. Trimming removed 5 bases at V and 0 bases at J, with 10 bases between. Per the original data handling: The authors estimated nucleated cell counts from reference gene primer amplification. Sequenced by immunoSEQ multiplex PCR; TCRdb stores in-frame clones only, minus some. The DNA was the basis for D and trimming; V, J and clone size are from that table. The sample records around 160,000 clones, about nine tenths being singletons. V is TRBV25-1 and J is TRBJ1-1, with TRBD1 as a possible D gene (6 bases). This receptor was identified in a man older than 75 with acute or convalescent COVID-19. Sequencing was performed on peripheral blood. The DNA of the CDR3 is TGTGCCAGCAGTAAGACAGGAATGAACACTGAAGCTTTCTTT. Protein product: CASSKTGMNTEAFF. Drawing the rest from reference TRBV25-1 and TRBJ1-1, the complete variable domain is EADIYQTPRYLVIGTGKKITLECSQTMGHDKMYWYQQDPGMELHLIHYSYGVNSTEKGDLSSESTVSRIRTEHFPLTLESARPSHTSQYLCASSKTGMNTEAFFGQGTRLTVV.